The T cell receptor (beta chain) described here comes from a study of T-cell reconstitution after alpha-beta-depleted transplantation in children. This clonotype occurred a few times. This CDR3 spans 17 amino acids. A TCRbeta library incorporating unique molecular identifiers was prepared. TCRdb independently ran MiXCR on the PCR reads; one entry per CDR3 protein. The sample yields 300,000 to 350,000 distinct CDR3 sequences, 23% seen once. The sequences come from PBMCs, mostly from graft donor cells, collected 180 days after TCRalphabeta/CD19-depleted stem cell transplant. This rearrangement joins TRBV21-1 to TRBJ2-1; the DNA was not compared with TRBD1, the D call given in the table. TRBV21-1 counts as a pseudogene. The TCR was taken from a male patient younger than 18 who had a stem cell transplant for acute lymphoblastic leukemia, so the T cells may come from the graft donor. CDR3 sequence reads: CASSNRLDKGAINEQFF. The CDR3 nucleotides read TGTGCCAGCAGCAATCGCCTAGACAAAGGGGCAATCAATGAGCAGTTCTTC.